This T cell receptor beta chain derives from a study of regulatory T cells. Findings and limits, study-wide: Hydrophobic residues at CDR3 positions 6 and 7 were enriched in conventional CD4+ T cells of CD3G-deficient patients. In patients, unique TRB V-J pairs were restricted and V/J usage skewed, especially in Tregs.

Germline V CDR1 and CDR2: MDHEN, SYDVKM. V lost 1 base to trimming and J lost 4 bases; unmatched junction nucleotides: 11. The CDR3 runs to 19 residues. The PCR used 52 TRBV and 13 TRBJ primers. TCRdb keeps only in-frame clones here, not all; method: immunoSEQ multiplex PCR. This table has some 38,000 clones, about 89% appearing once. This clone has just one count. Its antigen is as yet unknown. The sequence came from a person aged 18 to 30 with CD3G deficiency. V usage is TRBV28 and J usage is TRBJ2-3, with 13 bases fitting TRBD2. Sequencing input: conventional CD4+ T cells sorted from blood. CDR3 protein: CASSLSGLAGSLPADTQYF. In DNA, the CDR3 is TGTGCCAGCAGTTTATCGGGACTAGCGGGGTCTCTACCCGCAGATACGCAGTATTTT.